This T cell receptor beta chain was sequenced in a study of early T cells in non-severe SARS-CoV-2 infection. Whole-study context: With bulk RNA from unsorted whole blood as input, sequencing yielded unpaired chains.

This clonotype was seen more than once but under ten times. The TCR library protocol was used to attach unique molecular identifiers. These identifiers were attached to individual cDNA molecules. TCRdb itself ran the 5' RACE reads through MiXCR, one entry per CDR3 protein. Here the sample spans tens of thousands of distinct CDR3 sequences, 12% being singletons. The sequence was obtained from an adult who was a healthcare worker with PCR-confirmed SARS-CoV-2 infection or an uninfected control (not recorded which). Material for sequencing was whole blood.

The CDR3 protein is CSARDYTEVHEQFF. The CDR3 bases are TGCAGTGCTCGGGACTACACCGAAGTCCATGAGCAGTTCTTC. The rearrangement joins TRBV20-1 to TRBJ2-1, with TRBD2 matching over 7 bases. Unmatched junction bases numbered 12, after V lost 5 bases and J lost 8 bases. Per germline, CDR1 DFQATT and CDR2 SNEGSKA (reference sequence). The length of the CDR3 is 14 residues.